The 12 T cell receptor beta chains listed next were all sequenced from one sample in a study of blood T cell repertoires in COVID-19. Generated by immunoSEQ multiplex PCR, the TCRdb table keeps only in-frame clones and is missing some. This sample yields over 350,000 clones, of which approximately 90% are seen a single time; 4% to 4.5% belongs to the top ten. Sequencing used peripheral blood. Every receptor here comes from a woman aged 25 to 39 with acute or convalescent COVID-19.

In its sample, this clone was seen once. J is TRBJ2-6 and V is TRBV7-9; 8 bases map to TRBD1. The CDR3 length is 19 residues. CDR1 and CDR2 from the germline V gene are SEHNR and FQNEAQ (reference sequence). Trimming took 5 bases from V and 3 from J; bases not matched to a gene: 15. The CDR3 region is CASSAPDEDRVYGANVLTF. In nucleotides, the CDR3 is TGTGCCAGCAGCGCCCCCGATGAGGACAGGGTTTATGGGGCCAACGTCCTGACTTTC.

The CDR3 protein is CASTSGTGYEQYF. CDR3 DNA: TGTGCCAGCACCTCCGGGACAGGCTACGAGCAGTACTTC. The J gene is TRBJ2-7, the V gene TRBV12-3 or TRBV12-4; 8 bases map to TRBD1. V lost 7 bases to trimming and J lost 3 bases; unmatched junction nucleotides: 5. The CDR3 has 13 amino acids.

V is TRBV5-4 and J is TRBJ2-5; possible D gene TRBD2, 6 bases. This CDR3 comprises 16 residues. V gave up 2 bases and J gave up 7 bases, with 21 bases separating them. Germline CDR1 is SGHNT and CDR2 is YYREEE (reference sequence). Here the CDR3 DNA reads TGTGCCAGCAGCTTAATCACGGGGGTCCTTGCTGGGACCCAGTACTTC. Its protein product is CASSLITGVLAGTQYF.

This clone has only one observation. An end of the junction differs from the germline gene, which may be a read error. The chain combines TRBV19 with TRBJ1-1, with D unresolved. This CDR3 is built from 13 residues. In germline, CDR1 is LNHDA, CDR2 SQIVND (reference sequence). The CDR3 loop reads CASSHYAGAETFF. The CDR3 DNA follows: TGTGCCAGTAGTCACTACGCGGGCGCTGAAACTTTCTTT.

The genes are TRBV7-3 and TRBJ1-5, with TRBD1 matching over 9 bases. This CDR3 is built from 15 residues. V shed 2 bases, J shed 4 bases, and the junction held 3 bases outside the gene matches. CDR1 is SGHTA and CDR2 is FQGTGA in the germline V gene. CDR3: CASSLGTGINQPQHF. The CDR3 region has the DNA TGTGCCAGCAGCTTAGGGACAGGGATAAATCAGCCCCAGCATTTT.

The chain uses TRBV29-1 and TRBJ2-7, with TRBD1 identical over 8 bases. Germline-derived CDR1 and CDR2 are SQVTM and ANQGSEA. The CDR3 is 13 amino acids. V lost 6 bases and J lost 2; bases outside the gene matches: 6. CDR3 in amino acids: CSVSGTGPYEQYF. In DNA, the CDR3 is TGCAGCGTCTCCGGGACAGGTCCCTACGAGCAGTACTTC.

Comment on this clone: This may come from a read error, since a much larger clone is one base off. The chain recombines TRBV14 with TRBJ1-3; 8 positions match TRBD1. V gave up 5 bases and J gave up 0 bases; unmatched junction bases: 3. Germline CDR1 SGHDN, CDR2 FVKESK. The CDR3 contains 15 residues. The CDR3 loop reads CASSTDRVSGNTIYF. The CDR3 DNA reads as TGTGCCAGCAGCACGGACAGGGTCTCTGGAAACACCATATATTTT. Together with reference TRBV14 and TRBJ1-3, the CDR3 gives the full variable domain: EAGVTQFPSHSVIEKGQTVTLRCDPISGHDNLYWYRRVMGKEIKFLLHFVKESKQDESGMPNNRFLAERTGGTYSTLKVQPAELEDSGVYFCASSTDRVSGNTIYFGEGSWLTVV.

The chain combines TRBV28 with TRBJ2-5; the match to TRBD2 covers 10 bases. Per the germline V gene, CDR1 is MDHEN and CDR2 is SYDVKM. Trimming took 10 bases from V and 5 from J; bases not matched to a gene: 7. The CDR3 covers 13 residues. The CDR3 loop is CATSGGVGETQYF. The CDR3 bases are TGTGCCACAAGCGGGGGGGTTGGCGAGACCCAGTACTTC.

There are a few counts of this clone. The rearrangement links TRBV6-5 to TRBJ1-2, with a possible D match to TRBD1 (5 bases). The CDR3 runs 13 residues. Per the germline V gene, CDR1 is MNHEY and CDR2 is SVGAGI. With 11 bases removed from V and 0 bases from J, the gap between germline ends came to 13 bases. This CDR3 is CALAGEPNYGYTF. The CDR3 nucleotides read TGTGCCTTAGCGGGGGAACCTAACTATGGCTACACCTTC.

The chain links TRBV11-2 to TRBJ1-4; 7 nucleotides line up with TRBD1. The CDR3 loop spans 16 amino acids. With V trimmed by 1 base and J by 10 bases, 12 bases remained unmatched. Germline lookup yields CDR1 SGHAT and CDR2 FQNNGV. In nucleotides, the CDR3 is TGTGCCAGCAGCTTAGTATTAGGGGGCGAGGTGGTAAAACTGTTTTTT. Encoded protein: CASSLVLGGEVVKLFF.

This sequence joins TRBV21-1 and TRBJ1-6. TRBV21-1 is reported as a pseudogene. This CDR3 is 16 amino acids long. CDR3 residues: CASSKVRANYNSPLHF. As DNA, the CDR3 is TGTGCCAGCAGCAAGGTGCGGGCGAACTATAATTCACCCCTCCACTTT.

The chain carries TRBV5-5 and TRBJ2-6; D ambiguous. V lost 0 bases and J 0 bases, leaving 4 bases between the germline ends. This CDR3 comprises 15 residues. Germline CDR1 and CDR2: SGHKS and YYEKEE (reference sequence). For the CDR3, the DNA is TGTGCCAGCAGCTTGGCCGTCTCTGGGGCCAACGTCCTGACTTTC. Protein product: CASSLAVSGANVLTF.